Below are 24 T cell receptor beta chains sequenced from a single sample in a study of cytomegalovirus exposure and HLA in healthy donors. PCR employed 60 Vbeta and 13 Jbeta primers. Profiled with immunoSEQ multiplex PCR; TCRdb holds only in-frame clones, not every one. Of tens of thousands of clones in the sample, 65% to 70% were seen once. Source material: PBMCs. The source is a male donor in good health and CMV-seropositive.

The chain couples TRBV4-3 to TRBJ2-4; D gene unclear. Trimming removed 4 bases from V and 7 bases from J, with 5 bases in between. Germline V CDR1 and CDR2: LGHNA, YSLEER. The CDR3 totals 11 residues. CDR3 nucleotide sequence: TGCGCCAGCAGCCTCTTCAACATTCAGTACTTC. Protein sequence: CASSLFNIQYF.

The chain carries TRBV5-1 and TRBJ1-2, with 9 bases matching TRBD1. The CDR3 covers 15 residues. The junction had 8 bases not matched to a gene; V was cut back by 0 bases and J by 8 bases. Germline V gene data show CDR1 as SGHRS and CDR2 as YFSETQ. The CDR3 protein is CASSLAQQGARGYTF. The CDR3, as DNA: TGCGCCAGCAGCTTGGCCCAACAGGGGGCTCGAGGCTACACCTTC.

The V and J genes are TRBV5-4 and TRBJ2-1; tentatively, D is TRBD2 (5 bases). CDR3 length: 15 amino acids. Trimming shortened V by 1 base and J by 9 bases, and 17 bases separated the two germline ends. CDR1 and CDR2 (germline): SGHNT, YYREEE (reference sequence). The CDR3 coding sequence is TGTGCCAGCAGCTTGCGGGGAGAGTGGGCTAGTGAGCAGTTCTTC. This gives the protein CASSLRGEWASEQFF.

The CDR3 loop is CASSGRTSGSRNEQFF. As DNA, the CDR3 is TGTGCCAGCAGTGGGAGGACTAGCGGGAGTAGGAATGAGCAGTTCTTC. This chain links TRBV6-1 with TRBJ2-1, with 13 bases matching TRBD2. Per germline, CDR1 MNHNS and CDR2 SASEGT. The CDR3 consists of 16 residues. J was trimmed by 7 bases and V by 4 bases; bases with no gene match: 7.

The V call is TRBV11-2, the J call TRBJ2-5; 10 nucleotides line up with TRBD1. The DNA end is a closer match to TRBJ2-7, so the J assignment may be wrong. CDR1 and CDR2 (germline): SGHAT, FQNNGV. The CDR3 consists of 13 residues. DNA of the CDR3: TGTGCCAGCAGCTCGGGACAGGGGAACGAGCAGTACTTC. Amino acids: CASSSGQGNEQYF.

There are a few counts of this clone. This chain joins TRBV7-9 and TRBJ2-7; D not resolved. Looked up from germline, CDR1 is SEHNR and CDR2 is FQNEAQ (reference sequence). Trimming took 3 bases from V and 5 from J, leaving 8 bases between them. There are 12 residues in the CDR3. CDR3: CASSFSQNEQYF. CDR3 sequence (DNA): TGTGCCAGCAGCTTCTCCCAGAACGAGCAGTACTTC.

This clone was detected once. This chain joins TRBV5-1 and TRBJ2-3; D possibly corresponds to TRBD2 (6 bases). Germline-derived CDR1 and CDR2 are SGHRS and YFSETQ. V lost 0 bases, J lost 4 bases, and 15 bases lay in between. The CDR3 sequence is 16 residues long. Here the CDR3 reads CASSLALGTGSDTQYF. Written as DNA, the CDR3 is TGCGCCAGCAGCTTGGCCCTAGGGACTGGCTCAGATACGCAGTATTTT.

The V and J genes are TRBV5-4 and TRBJ2-7; TRBD2 matches at 10 bases. V gave up 4 bases and J gave up 4 bases; unmatched junction bases: 8. Germline V gene sequence: CDR1 SGHNT, CDR2 YYREEE (reference sequence). CDR3 length: 15 residues. Here the CDR3 DNA reads TGTGCCAGCAGCATAGCGGGAGGACGGAGGTACGAGCAGTACTTC. Translated: CASSIAGGRRYEQYF.

The CDR3 coding sequence is TGTGCCAGCAGCCTCTTATCGGACAGACTTAATGAAAAACTGTTTTTT. This gives the protein CASSLLSDRLNEKLFF. V gene TRBV5-5 combines with J gene TRBJ1-4; D may be TRBD1 (6 bases). Germline CDR1 SGHKS, CDR2 YYEKEE (reference sequence). The CDR3 consists of 16 residues. Trimming took off 4 bases at V and 4 bases at J, with 17 bases between the two ends. Full variable domain (remainder filled in from reference TRBV5-5 and TRBJ1-4): DAGVTQSPTHLIKTRGQQVTLRCSPISGHKSVSWYQQVLGQGPQFIFQYYEKEERGRGNFPDRFSARQFPNYSSELNVNALLLGDSALYLCASSLLSDRLNEKLFFGSGTQLSVL.

There are a few counts of this clone. The chain is built from TRBV5-6 and TRBJ2-1, with 7 bases matching TRBD1. The V segment lost 0 bases and the J segment 9 bases; nucleotides outside the gene matches: 6. CDR1 and CDR2 from the germline V gene are SGHDT and YYEEEE. The CDR3 contains 14 residues. The CDR3 DNA reads TGTGCCAGCAGCTTGGTAGAGGGGGCGAGTGAGCAGTTCTTC. Residues: CASSLVEGASEQFF.

The chain couples TRBV9 to TRBJ1-1; D might be TRBD1 (6 bases). The CDR3 is made up of 13 amino acids. CDR1 and CDR2 from the germline V gene are SGDLS and YYNGEE. V lost 3 bases to trimming and J lost 5 bases, with 11 bases between them. The CDR3 protein is CASSAGTLTEAFF. The CDR3 DNA is TGTGCCAGCAGCGCCGGGACATTAACTGAAGCTTTCTTT.

This chain joins TRBV30 and TRBJ2-7; 8 bases are a match to TRBD2. The CDR3 spans 13 residues. V trimming: 5 bases; J trimming: 2 bases; junction bases outside the gene matches: 5. CDR1 GTSNPN and CDR2 SVGIG come from the germline V gene (reference sequence). In DNA, the CDR3 is TGTGCCTGGGCACCGGGACTAGCCTACGAGCAGTACTTC. Translated: CAWAPGLAYEQYF.

This clone was counted between two and nine times. An end of the junction differs from the germline gene, which may be a read error. The V gene is TRBV7-9, the J gene TRBJ2-1, with a possible D match to TRBD2 (6 bases). The CDR3 is 12 residues long. Germline-derived CDR1 and CDR2 are SEHNR and FQNEAQ (reference sequence). This CDR3 is CSSSLELAEAFF. CDR3 coding DNA: TGTTCCAGCAGCTTAGAATTAGCGGAAGCATTCTTC.

For the CDR3, the DNA is TGTGCCAGCAGTGAATTGGCAGGGGGAAATCAGCCCCAGCATTTT. Residues: CASSELAGGNQPQHF. This chain joins TRBV6-1 and TRBJ1-5, with TRBD1 matching 7 bases. The CDR3 consists of 15 residues. CDR1 and CDR2 (germline): MNHNS, SASEGT. The J segment lost 4 bases and the V segment lost 2 bases, leaving 5 bases of the junction unmatched.

V and J are TRBV9 and TRBJ2-3, with 7 bases that match TRBD1. The CDR3 is 16 residues long. Per germline, CDR1 SGDLS and CDR2 YYNGEE. V lost 4 bases and J lost 0; bases outside the gene matches: 8. The CDR3 bases are TGTGCCAGCAGCCCCCGGGACAGCAGTAGCACAGATACGCAGTATTTT. Encoded protein: CASSPRDSSSTDTQYF.

This clone was seen only once. The rearrangement uses TRBV6-5 and TRBJ1-3; a possible D gene is TRBD1 (6 bases). V lost 6 bases to trimming and J lost 12 bases, with 15 bases between them. CDR1 and CDR2 (germline): MNHEY, SVGAGI. The CDR3 totals 12 residues. CDR3 sequence reads: CASSMGGRFIYF. DNA for the CDR3: TGTGCCAGCAGCATGGGGGGGCGATTCATATATTTT.

The rearrangement joins TRBV4-1 to TRBJ2-5; D is perhaps TRBD1 (5 bases). The CDR3 runs 15 residues. The germline gives CDR1 MGHRA, CDR2 YSYEKL. With 4 bases removed from V and 3 bases from J, the gap between germline ends came to 15 bases. DNA of the CDR3: TGCGCCAGCAGCCCGCGAAGGGGTGTCAAAGAGACCCAGTACTTC. Translation gives CASSPRRGVKETQYF.

This clone was counted between two and nine times. This chain links TRBV4-3 with TRBJ1-1; D possibly corresponds to TRBD1 (6 bases). The V gene's germline CDR1 is LGHNA and CDR2 YSLEER. The V end was cut by 1 base, the J end by 5 bases, with 11 bases between. CDR3 length: 14 amino acids. CDR3 region: CASSQAQGKTEAFF. The CDR3 DNA is TGCGCCAGCAGCCAAGCCCAGGGGAAGACTGAAGCTTTCTTT.

V and J are TRBV27 and TRBJ1-2; possible D gene TRBD1, 6 bases. This CDR3 spans 15 amino acids. Germline loops: CDR1 MNHEY, CDR2 SMNVEV (reference sequence). The ends were cut back, 3 bases at V and 5 bases at J, with 16 bases in the middle. The CDR3 sequence is CASSFYRTAYYGYTF. CDR3 coding DNA: TGTGCCAGCAGTTTCTACCGGACAGCTTATTATGGCTACACCTTC.

V and J are TRBV6-1 and TRBJ1-5; D unclear. The V gene's germline CDR1 is MNHNS and CDR2 SASEGT. V gave up 8 bases and J gave up 10 bases, with 15 bases separating them. The CDR3 spans 12 residues. CDR3 loop: CASASYSLPQHF. The DNA of the CDR3 is TGTGCCAGCGCGTCGTACAGTCTCCCCCAGCATTTT.

As concerns this clone: At one end, the junction sequence differs from germline, possibly due to a read error. The J gene is TRBJ2-1, the V gene TRBV19, with D maybe TRBD2 (6 bases). Looked up from germline, CDR1 is LNHDA and CDR2 is SQIVND (reference sequence). The CDR3 runs to 14 residues. The CDR3 reads CASSIGREYSEQFF. The CDR3 nucleotides are TGTGCCAGTAGTATAGGCCGGGAGTACAGTGAGCAGTTCTTC.

This chain uses TRBV27 with TRBJ2-7; the D gene is possibly TRBD1 (6 bases). CDR1 is MNHEY, CDR2 SMNVEV, per germline (reference sequence). The CDR3 totals 16 residues. Deletions cut 1 base from V and 2 bases from J, with 15 bases between. The CDR3 sequence is CASSLYRDTVPYEQYF. CDR3 sequence (DNA): TGTGCCAGCAGTTTATACCGGGACACGGTCCCCTACGAGCAGTACTTC.

This chain joins TRBV2 and TRBJ2-7; 11 nucleotides match TRBD1. Germline V lookup: CDR1 SNHLY, CDR2 FYNNEI. V was clipped by 6 bases and J by 5 bases; unmatched bases: 6. The CDR3 has 14 residues. The CDR3 here is CASSQGQGAHEQYF. CDR3 sequence (DNA): TGTGCCAGCAGCCAAGGACAGGGGGCCCACGAGCAGTACTTC.

This chain links TRBV2 with TRBJ2-5; 9 bases agree with TRBD2. V shed 5 bases, J shed 5 bases, and the junction held 6 bases outside the gene matches. This CDR3 has 14 residues. From germline, CDR1 is SNHLY and CDR2 FYNNEI. DNA for the CDR3: TGTGCCAGCAGTCCGAGCGGGAGGCCCGAGACCCAGTACTTC. The encoded protein is CASSPSGRPETQYF. Full variable domain (outside the CDR3, taken from reference TRBV2 and TRBJ2-5): EPEVTQTPSHQVTQMGQEVILRCVPISNHLYFYWYRQILGQKVEFLVSFYNNEISEKSEIFDDQFSVERPDGSNFTLKIRSTKLEDSAMYFCASSPSGRPETQYFGPGTRLLVL.